This T cell receptor beta chain appears in the sequencing data of a study of T cell responses to AZD1222 COVID-19 vaccine (dated by TCRdb to the early 2020s). Turning to the overall study: AZD1222 recipients given second doses at about 4 weeks or at about 12 weeks were pooled, since spike-specific TCR depth and breadth were not found to differ between the two schedules. A total of over 230 trial participants underwent TCR sequencing, of whom about 210 had received two doses of AZD1222 and roughly 26 had received two doses of the MenACWY control vaccine. Trial participants were enrolled by age into 18-55, 56-69 and 70-plus year subgroups, with around 150, 28 and 57 TCR-sequenced participants respectively. On the study overall, not on this receptor specifically: A significant rise in spike-specific TCR breadth and depth was observed after two AZD1222 doses relative to day 0 and relative to MenACWY recipients. No day 14 peak-response samples were available, so repertoires were characterized only after the peak T cell response. Conclusions about previously exposed vaccinees are limited because only five or six AZD1222 recipients were SARS-CoV-2 seropositive at baseline. Reportedly, close to half of the unique spike-specific TCRs recognized epitopes lying outside the regions that are mutated in the B.1.351 and B.1.1.7 variants. In the small 56-69-year group, the increase in depth fell short of significance, most likely because of low power. Participants were mostly white British and included more females than males, and it was suggested by the authors that clonal diversity may have been underestimated. Vaccine-associated CD4 TCRs spanned the whole spike protein, with dominant responses in regions 160-218 and 743-854.

The CDR3 regions of human TCRbeta chains were analyzed by immunosequencing. In the source study's methods: Repertoire TCRs were checked for matches against a reference library of SARS-CoV-2-specific TCRs that had been generated using the MIRA antigen-specificity platform. Breadth was defined as the fraction of unique TCRs that were SARS-CoV-2-associated, and depth was defined as the fraction of total T cells that were SARS-CoV-2-associated. Using the MIRA data, each spike-specific TCR was assigned both to the spike region to which the TCR was reactive and to a CD4 or CD8 class. Log10-transformed breadth and depth values were compared by one-way ANOVA with Sidak's multiple comparisons tests. Held by TCRdb, this immuneACCESS table contains in-frame sequences only and omits some clones. Under half of the omission traces to an unresolved V gene where checked; the cause of the rest is unknown. That table supplies the V and J calls and clone size; D and trimming were determined from the DNA. The sample records 99,000 or so clones, approximately 90% of which are singletons. The top ten clonotypes cover roughly 2.7% of the sample.

In the paper's terms, the time point label means: baseline before first vaccination. Vaccinee samples came from UK trials COV001 and COV002, including a single-blind randomized controlled phase 2/3 trial of AZD1222 (ChAdOx1 nCoV-19) in healthy adults. For TCRbeta chain sequencing, PBMC samples were collected from trial participants at day 0 and at day 28 after the second dose. V loses 2 bases of germline sequence and J loses 0 bases, and the interval between the two ends is 11 bases. The CDR3, from cysteine to phenylalanine, totals 15 residues. Just CDR3 DNA is preserved here, 45 bases in frame from base 1. Looking up the germline V gene yields CDR1 MNHEY and CDR2 SVGAGI. Worth noting for this clone: Its antigen is still unknown. Qualities for individual bases were not recorded, and no much larger clone is one base off.

The TCR comes from an adult in good health. The sequence joins TRBV6-5 to TRBJ2-7; TRBD2 is perhaps the D gene, given 7 matching bases. This specimen consisted of peripheral blood, obtained on day 0 of AZD1222 vaccination. Here the CDR3 is given as CASSYEGGISYEQYF. In nucleotide form, the sequence is TGTGCCAGCAGTTACGAGGGGGGGATCTCCTACGAGCAGTACTTC.